Below, 21 T cell receptor beta chains from the same sample are listed, as sequenced in a study of blood T cell repertoires in COVID-19. This table comes from immunoSEQ multiplex PCR, and its TCRdb copy is limited to in-frame clones, with some not included. The sample includes a few hundred thousand clones, about 82% of them seen just once. The sequenced material came from peripheral blood. Source of these receptors: a woman aged 70-85 years with COVID-19, enrolled during active disease.

This clone appeared a few times. The chain couples TRBV28 to TRBJ1-3; 9 nucleotides align to TRBD1. With 3 bases clipped from V and 2 bases from J, the junction kept 5 bases outside the gene matches. This CDR3 region has 16 residues. Germline V gives CDR1 MDHEN, CDR2 SYDVKM. The CDR3 reads CASSFTQGAAGNTIYF. CDR3 nucleotide sequence: TGTGCCAGCAGTTTTACACAGGGGGCGGCTGGAAACACCATATATTTT.

Here the CDR3 reads CASSQQRETQYF. The CDR3 nucleotides read TGTGCCAGCAGCCAACAGAGGGAGACCCAGTACTTC. The rearrangement joins TRBV3-1 (or the pseudogene TRBV3-2) to TRBJ2-5, with D hard to call. This CDR3 region has 12 residues. Trimming took 2 bases from V and 5 from J, leaving 6 bases between them. Germline CDR1 and CDR2: LGHDT and YNNKEL (reference sequence).

This clone appeared a few times. The DNA for the CDR3 is TGTGCCACCAGCAGAGAGCGGGCTAGCGGGAGCTCCTACGAGCAGTACTTC. Its protein is CATSRERASGSSYEQYF. This sequence joins TRBV15 and TRBJ2-7, with 10 positions matching TRBD2. The germline gives CDR1 LNHNV, CDR2 YYDKDF (reference sequence). Germline trimming cut 0 bases from V and 0 bases from J; bases unmatched to any gene: 5. The CDR3 totals 17 residues. Full variable domain (missing parts from reference TRBV15 and TRBJ2-7): DAMVIQNPRYQVTQFGKPVTLSCSQTLNHNVMYWYQQKSSQAPKLLFHYYDKDFNNEADTPDNFQSRRPNTSFCFLDIRSPGLGDTAMYLCATSRERASGSSYEQYFGPGTRLTVT.

The V gene is TRBV20-1, the J gene TRBJ1-1, with TRBD1 matching over 12 bases. The germline V gene encodes CDR1 DFQATT and CDR2 SNEGSKA (reference sequence). The CDR3 has 14 amino acids. V was clipped by 3 bases and J by 3 bases; unmatched bases: 2. CDR3 region: CSASGTGGHTEAFF. CDR3 nucleotide sequence: TGCAGTGCTAGTGGGACAGGGGGCCACACTGAAGCTTTCTTT.

This rearrangement joins TRBV6-5 to TRBJ1-5, with 8 bases fitting TRBD1. Losses at the gene ends were 6 bases for V and 0 bases for J; bases not matched to a gene: 4. Germline V gives CDR1 MNHEY, CDR2 SVGAGI. The CDR3 runs 15 residues. CDR3 in amino acids: CASRITGGSNQPQHF. The CDR3 DNA is TGTGCCAGCAGAATTACAGGGGGTAGCAATCAGCCCCAGCATTTT.

The rearrangement joins TRBV21-1 to TRBJ1-3; no check of the table's D call, TRBD1, against the DNA was made. TRBV21-1 is a pseudogene segment. The CDR3 length is 16 residues. CDR3: CASSTPGQLREYTIYF. CDR3 DNA sequence: TGTGCCAGCAGCACACCGGGACAGCTTCGGGAGTACACCATATATTTT.

This chain links TRBV2 with TRBJ2-7; a possible D gene is TRBD2 (5 bases). V was trimmed by 3 bases and J by 0 bases, leaving 6 bases between them. The germline gives CDR1 SNHLY, CDR2 FYNNEI. CDR3 size: 13 residues. CDR3 coding DNA: TGTGCCAGCAGTGAGGACTTCTCCTACGAGCAGTACTTC. Translating it yields CASSEDFSYEQYF.

The rearrangement joins TRBV10-3 to TRBJ2-3; D is undetermined. This CDR3 has 12 residues. Germline CDR1 ENHRY, CDR2 SYGVKD. Trimming took 9 bases from V and 2 from J, leaving 9 bases between them. CDR3 nucleotide sequence: TGTGCCATGTCAGGCCCCACAGATACGCAGTATTTT. It yields the protein CAMSGPTDTQYF.

The chain couples TRBV7-2 to TRBJ2-7, with D uncertain. Germline loops: CDR1 SGHTA, CDR2 FQGNSA. The CDR3 is made up of 12 amino acids. Trimming shortened V by 2 bases and J by 6 bases, and 8 bases separated the two germline ends. CDR3 in amino acids: CASSLLAGEQYF. Written as DNA, the CDR3 is TGTGCCAGCAGCTTATTAGCCGGCGAGCAGTACTTC.

The chain carries TRBV6-2 or TRBV6-3 and TRBJ1-6, with D possibly being TRBD1 (5 bases). Trimming left V 4 bases short and J 0 bases short, with 10 bases between. The CDR3 has 16 amino acids. The germline gives CDR1 MNHEY, CDR2 SVGEGT. CDR3 nucleotides: TGTGCCAGCAGTTTTTACGACAGCTCCTATAATTCACCCCTCCACTTT. Protein product: CASSFYDSSYNSPLHF.

Only one count was recorded for this clone. The V gene is TRBV11-3, the J gene TRBJ1-4, with TRBD1 as a possible D gene (5 bases). Germline loops: CDR1 SGHNT, CDR2 YENEEA. This CDR3 comprises 14 residues. Trimming took off 4 bases at V and 5 bases at J, with 11 bases between the two ends. The CDR3 bases are TGTGCCAGCAGCTCGACAGCCCGCAATGAAAAACTGTTTTTT. Protein sequence: CASSSTARNEKLFF. The whole variable domain, filled in from reference TRBV11-3 and TRBJ1-4, reads EAGVVQSPRYKIIEKKQPVAFWCNPISGHNTLYWYLQNLGQGPELLIRYENEEAVDDSQLPKDRFSAERLKGVDSTLKIQPAELGDSAVYLCASSSTARNEKLFFGSGTQLSVL.

The chain links TRBV6-2 or TRBV6-3 to TRBJ1-1; D not certain. In germline, CDR1 is MNHEY, CDR2 SVGEGT. Trimming left V 2 bases short and J 1 base short, with 5 bases between. The CDR3 totals 13 residues. As DNA, the CDR3 is TGTGCCAGCAGTTACCTCTGGAACACTGAAGCTTTCTTT. Translation: CASSYLWNTEAFF.

V and J are TRBV7-9 and TRBJ2-1; tentative D call: TRBD2 (6 bases). Germline loops: CDR1 SEHNR, CDR2 FQNEAQ (reference sequence). V lost 5 bases, J lost 4 bases, and 18 bases lay in between. CDR3 size: 16 residues. The CDR3 region is CASSPTPAGGYNEQFF. The CDR3 DNA reads TGTGCCAGCAGCCCCACACCTGCTGGGGGGTACAATGAGCAGTTCTTC.

The genes are TRBV19 and TRBJ1-1; 7 bases match TRBD1. The CDR3 runs to 15 residues. Looked up from germline, CDR1 is LNHDA and CDR2 is SQIVND (reference sequence). Unmatched junction bases numbered 6, after V lost 3 bases and J lost 2 bases. The CDR3 sequence: CASSIPRTGNTEAFF. For the CDR3, the DNA is TGTGCCAGTAGTATCCCCCGGACAGGAAACACTGAAGCTTTCTTT.

The rearrangement uses TRBV6-5 and TRBJ1-2; D unclear. Trimming took off 6 bases at V and 3 bases at J, with 17 bases between the two ends. From germline, CDR1 is MNHEY and CDR2 SVGAGI. The CDR3 extends over 15 amino acids. The CDR3, as DNA: TGTGCCAGCAGGAATCCGGACGGAGGCCACTATGGCTACACCTTC. It specifies CASRNPDGGHYGYTF.

The CDR3 protein is CASSRTSGGVTGELFF. The CDR3, as DNA: TGTGCCAGTAGTCGAACTAGCGGGGGGGTAACCGGGGAGCTGTTTTTT. The rearrangement joins TRBV19 to TRBJ2-2, with 13 bases aligning to TRBD2. The CDR3 sequence is 16 residues long. Losses at the gene ends were 5 bases for V and 5 bases for J; bases not matched to a gene: 5. Germline values: CDR1 LNHDA, CDR2 SQIVND (reference sequence).

The table lists this clone with a count of one. The chain combines TRBV6-5 with TRBJ1-1; no clear D. The CDR3 spans 13 residues. Trimming left V 6 bases short and J 7 bases short, with 15 bases between. Germline CDR1 MNHEY, CDR2 SVGAGI. The CDR3 nucleotides are TGTGCCAGCAGCCAACGAACAGAGAATGAAGCTTTCTTT. Protein: CASSQRTENEAFF.

CDR3: CASSVSTGGLREQYF. CDR3 bases: TGTGCCAGCAGCGTATCGACAGGGGGTTTGCGCGAGCAGTACTTC. The chain joins TRBV9 to TRBJ2-7; 9 nucleotides agree with TRBD1. CDR1 and CDR2 (germline): SGDLS, YYNGEE. The CDR3 spans 15 residues. The trim removed 1 base at V and 6 bases at J, leaving 8 bases unmatched.

The CDR3: CASSRSGTGSNTEAFF. CDR3 sequence (DNA): TGTGCCAGTAGTAGATCCGGGACAGGCTCGAACACTGAAGCTTTCTTT. The chain joins TRBV19 to TRBJ1-1, with TRBD1 identical over 8 bases. Germline CDR1 is LNHDA and CDR2 is SQIVND (reference sequence). CDR3 length: 16 residues. V lost 4 bases and J lost 1; bases outside the gene matches: 8.

The chain is built from TRBV29-1 and TRBJ1-2; unclear D gene. Trimming shortened V by 7 bases and J by 8 bases, and 14 bases separated the two germline ends. Germline CDR1 is SQVTM and CDR2 is ANQGSEA. The CDR3 sequence is 11 residues long. The CDR3 is CSDLTQRGYTF. The CDR3 region has the DNA TGCAGCGATCTGACACAAAGGGGCTACACCTTC.

The V and J genes are TRBV7-2 and TRBJ2-7, with 9 bases aligning to TRBD2. CDR1 and CDR2 from the germline V gene are SGHTA and FQGNSA. The CDR3 covers 13 residues. After removal of 7 bases from V and 2 bases from J, the junction contained 3 bases not matched to a gene. CDR3: CASKPSGAYEQYF. CDR3 DNA: TGTGCCAGCAAGCCTAGCGGGGCCTACGAGCAGTACTTC.